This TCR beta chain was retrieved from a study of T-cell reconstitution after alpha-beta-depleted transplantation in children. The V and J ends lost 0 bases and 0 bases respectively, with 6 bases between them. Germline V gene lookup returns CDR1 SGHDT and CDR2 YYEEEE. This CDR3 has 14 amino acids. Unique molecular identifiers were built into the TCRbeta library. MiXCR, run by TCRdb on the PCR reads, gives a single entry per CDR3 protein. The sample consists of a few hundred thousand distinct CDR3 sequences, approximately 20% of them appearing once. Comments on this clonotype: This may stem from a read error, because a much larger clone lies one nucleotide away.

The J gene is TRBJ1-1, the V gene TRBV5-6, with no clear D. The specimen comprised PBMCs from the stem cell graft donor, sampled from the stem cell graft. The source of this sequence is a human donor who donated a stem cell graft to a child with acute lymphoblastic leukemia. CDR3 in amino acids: CASSLAQMNTEAFF. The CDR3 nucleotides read TGTGCCAGCAGCTTGGCACAGATGAACACTGAAGCTTTCTTT.